This T cell receptor (beta chain) appears in the sequencing data of a study of blood T cell repertoires in COVID-19. Study information: Acute and convalescent COVID-19 specimens originated in the United States, Italy and Spain.

This clone was recorded once. The repertoire was sequenced with immunoSEQ multiplex PCR; TCRdb's copy has only in-frame clones and lacks some. Of about 120,000 clones in the sample, 88% were seen once. The length of the CDR3 is 13 residues. V was cut by 0 bases and J by 6 bases, with 6 bases left in between. Germline loops: CDR1 MNHEY, CDR2 SVGAGI. This rearrangement joins TRBV6-5 to TRBJ1-5; D is ambiguous. The source material was peripheral blood. This clonotype originated in a woman in her forties or fifties with acute or convalescent COVID-19. CDR3 sequence: CASSYSYSQPQHF. The CDR3 DNA reads as TGTGCCAGCAGTTACTCGTATAGTCAGCCCCAGCATTTT.